The clone carrying this T cell receptor beta chain has a handful of counts. The antigen is not known. TCRdb reanalysed the 5' RACE reads using MiXCR and keeps one entry per CDR3 protein. The profile covers 350,000 to 400,000 distinct CDR3 sequences, with 20% to 25% appearing a single time and roughly an eighth taken by the ten largest. This sample is drawn from a study of T-cell memory formation after mild COVID-19. Across the whole study: TCR clusters showed largely donor specificity. Findings of the study overall: The pre-infection memory compartment contained some responding clones, suggesting cross-reactive memory joined.

The germline gives CDR1 KGHDR, CDR2 SFDVKD. The CDR3 consists of 14 residues. Deletions cut 5 bases from V and 2 bases from J, with 11 bases between. Sequenced input: PBMCs or a T cell subset sorted from them (not recorded which). The chain is built from TRBV24-1 and TRBJ1-2; D is unclear. The TCR comes from an adult woman who had mild COVID-19 (a few samples of this study predate the infection). Cell type and time point are not known. The DNA of the CDR3 is TGTGCCACCAGTGTAGGATCCACAAACTATGGCTACACCTTC. It encodes CATSVGSTNYGYTF.